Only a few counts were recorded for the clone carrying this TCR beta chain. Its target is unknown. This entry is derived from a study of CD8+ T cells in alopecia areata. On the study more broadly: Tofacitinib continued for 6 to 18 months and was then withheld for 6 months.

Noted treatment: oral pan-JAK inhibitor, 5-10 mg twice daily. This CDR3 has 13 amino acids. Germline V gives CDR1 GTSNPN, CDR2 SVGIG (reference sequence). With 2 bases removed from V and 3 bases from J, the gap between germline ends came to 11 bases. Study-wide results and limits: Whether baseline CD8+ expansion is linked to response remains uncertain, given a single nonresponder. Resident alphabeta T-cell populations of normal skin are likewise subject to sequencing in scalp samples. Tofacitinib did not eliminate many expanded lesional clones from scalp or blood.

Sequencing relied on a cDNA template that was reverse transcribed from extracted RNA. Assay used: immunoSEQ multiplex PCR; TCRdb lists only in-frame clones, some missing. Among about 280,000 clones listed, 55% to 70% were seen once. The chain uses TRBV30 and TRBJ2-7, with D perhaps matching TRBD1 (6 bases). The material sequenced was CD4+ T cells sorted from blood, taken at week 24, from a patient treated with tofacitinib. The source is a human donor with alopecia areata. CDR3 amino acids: CAWSRYRVYEQYF. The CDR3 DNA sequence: TGTGCCTGGAGTAGATACAGGGTCTACGAGCAGTACTTC. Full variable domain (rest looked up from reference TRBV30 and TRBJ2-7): SQTIHQWPATLVQPVGSPLSLECTVEGTSNPNLYWYRQAAGRGLQLLFYSVGIGQISSEVPQNLSASRPQDRQFILSSKKLLLSDSGFYLCAWSRYRVYEQYFGPGTRLTVT.